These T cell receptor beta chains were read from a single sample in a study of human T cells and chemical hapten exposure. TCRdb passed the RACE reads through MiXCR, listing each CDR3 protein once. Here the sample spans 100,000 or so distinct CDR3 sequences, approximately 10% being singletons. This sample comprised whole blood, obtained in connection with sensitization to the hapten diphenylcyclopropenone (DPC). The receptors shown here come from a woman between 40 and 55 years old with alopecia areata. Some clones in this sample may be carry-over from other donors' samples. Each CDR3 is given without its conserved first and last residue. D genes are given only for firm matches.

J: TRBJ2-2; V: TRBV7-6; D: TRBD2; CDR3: ASSSPLGGETGELF
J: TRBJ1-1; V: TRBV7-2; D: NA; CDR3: ASSLNGLGTEVF
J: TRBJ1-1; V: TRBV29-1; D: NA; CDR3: SVVGQPNTEAF
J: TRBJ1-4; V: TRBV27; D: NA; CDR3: ASSHATLANEKLF
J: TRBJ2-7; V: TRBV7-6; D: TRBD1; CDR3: ASSLRGTDYEQY
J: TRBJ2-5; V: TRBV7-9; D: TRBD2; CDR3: ASSFGNLGLAGSQETQY
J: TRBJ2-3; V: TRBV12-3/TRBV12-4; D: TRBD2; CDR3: ASSPLAGDTDTQY
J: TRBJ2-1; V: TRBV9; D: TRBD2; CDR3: ASSSRTSGRLEQF
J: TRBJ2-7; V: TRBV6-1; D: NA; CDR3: ASSRRGGTYEQY
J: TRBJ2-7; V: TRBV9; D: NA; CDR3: ASSVVGEQY
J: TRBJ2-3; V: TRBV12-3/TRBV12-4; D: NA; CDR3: ASNPSRRTDTQY
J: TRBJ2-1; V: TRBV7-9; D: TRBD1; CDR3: ASRLGQGEAYNEQF
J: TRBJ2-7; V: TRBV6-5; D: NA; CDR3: ASRSGLRGYEQY
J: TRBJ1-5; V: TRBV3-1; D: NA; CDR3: ASSLGLQSNQPQH
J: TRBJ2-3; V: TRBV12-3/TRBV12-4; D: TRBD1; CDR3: ASRNLMWTGDTDTQY
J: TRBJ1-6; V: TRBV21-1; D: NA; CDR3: ASRRDTRTINLYNSPLH
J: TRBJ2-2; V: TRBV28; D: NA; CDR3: ASLPRGRGTNTGELF
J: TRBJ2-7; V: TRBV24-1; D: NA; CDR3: ATSDFLTVSYEQY
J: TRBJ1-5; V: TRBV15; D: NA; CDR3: ATSRRGSGNQPQH
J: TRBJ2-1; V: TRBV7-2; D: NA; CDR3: ASSLDRQAYNEQF
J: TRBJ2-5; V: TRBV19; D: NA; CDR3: ASSISSETQY
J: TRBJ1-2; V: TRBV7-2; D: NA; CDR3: ASSPVRGQNINGYT
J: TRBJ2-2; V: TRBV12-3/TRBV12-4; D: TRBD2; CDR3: ASRSTSGTGELF
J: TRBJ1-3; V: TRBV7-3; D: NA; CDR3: ASSPGGRPRGNTIY
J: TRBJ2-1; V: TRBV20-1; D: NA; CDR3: SAWGYNEQF
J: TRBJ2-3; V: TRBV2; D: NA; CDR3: ASMRLGDTDTQY
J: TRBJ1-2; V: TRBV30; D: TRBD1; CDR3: AWDTTGVGYGYT
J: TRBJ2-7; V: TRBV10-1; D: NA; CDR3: ASSGDRAYEQY
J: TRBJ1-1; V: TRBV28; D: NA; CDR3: ASRGRVNTEAF
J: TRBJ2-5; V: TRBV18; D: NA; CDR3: ASSPRQTETQY
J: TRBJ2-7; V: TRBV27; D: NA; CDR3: ASSPSRGPYEQY
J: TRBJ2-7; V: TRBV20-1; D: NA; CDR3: SARGDLYEQY
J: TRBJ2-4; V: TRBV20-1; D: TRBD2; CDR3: SARDSRSSGSKNIQY
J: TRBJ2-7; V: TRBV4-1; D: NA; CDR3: ASSQDLGYEQY
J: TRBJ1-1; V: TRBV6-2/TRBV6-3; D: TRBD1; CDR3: ASSYTGDTTEAF
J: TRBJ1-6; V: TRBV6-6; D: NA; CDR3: ATLTGRNSPLH